This T cell receptor (beta chain) originates from a study of CD8 T cells in ankylosing spondylitis (dated by TCRdb to 2016 to 2017). Concerning the study at large: T cell receptor beta repertoires were profiled in healthy donors and ankylosing spondylitis patients so that disease-linked TCR variants could be found. In total, the full study cohort was made up of approximately 99 healthy donors and approximately 24 ankylosing spondylitis patients. Peripheral blood samples were taken, and synovial fluid was additionally collected from ankylosing spondylitis patients. Study-wide findings and limitations: A TCR beta motif of about eight highly homologous amino acid variants appeared characteristic of blood from ankylosing spondylitis patients. Some TCR beta motif variants had previously been reported in synovial fluid and blood of reactive arthritis patients, which suggested common disease-initiation mechanisms. The disease-linked clones had a CD8+ phenotype and were found at relatively low frequencies in peripheral blood. The disease-linked clones were reported as significantly enriched in matched synovial fluid samples from ankylosing spondylitis patients.

As for this clonotype: The clone's antigen remains unknown. Base-call qualities are not available, and no considerably larger clone is one nucleotide away.

Sequencer: Illumina HiSeq 2500. TCR beta libraries were prepared by quantitative 5'-RACE with molecular barcodes. In the original analysis: To identify disease-linked TCR variants, a new computational method was used, one built on a probabilistic model of VDJ rearrangement. TCRdb itself trimmed the public reads at Q25 with fastp, ran MiXCR and retained productive beta chains. Rows with a matching CDR3 protein are joined into one entry that keeps the most common DNA and genes. Here the V and J calls rest on TCRdb's processing, not on the authors' analysis. Across this sample there are about 250,000 distinct CDR3 sequences, with 32% seen only once. The top ten clones comprise 3.5% to 4.5% of the sample. CDR1 is given as DFQATT and CDR2 as SNEGSKA, both from the germline V gene (reference sequence). Here V drops 3 bases and J drops 0 bases, and the junction holds 8 bases not matched to any gene. The CDR3 spans 15 residues, from the cysteine through the phenylalanine. Only the CDR3 DNA stays, 45 bases, in frame from base 1.

The material sequenced was blood, either unsorted or a sorted T cell fraction (not recorded which). The receptor comes from a male donor with ankylosing spondylitis or in good health (not recorded which). The chain was built from TRBV20-1 and TRBJ2-7; 7 bases in between match TRBD1. CDR3 sequence: CSARVSRTGSYEQYF. The DNA sequence reads TGCAGTGCTAGGGTCTCGAGGACAGGCTCCTACGAGCAGTACTTC.